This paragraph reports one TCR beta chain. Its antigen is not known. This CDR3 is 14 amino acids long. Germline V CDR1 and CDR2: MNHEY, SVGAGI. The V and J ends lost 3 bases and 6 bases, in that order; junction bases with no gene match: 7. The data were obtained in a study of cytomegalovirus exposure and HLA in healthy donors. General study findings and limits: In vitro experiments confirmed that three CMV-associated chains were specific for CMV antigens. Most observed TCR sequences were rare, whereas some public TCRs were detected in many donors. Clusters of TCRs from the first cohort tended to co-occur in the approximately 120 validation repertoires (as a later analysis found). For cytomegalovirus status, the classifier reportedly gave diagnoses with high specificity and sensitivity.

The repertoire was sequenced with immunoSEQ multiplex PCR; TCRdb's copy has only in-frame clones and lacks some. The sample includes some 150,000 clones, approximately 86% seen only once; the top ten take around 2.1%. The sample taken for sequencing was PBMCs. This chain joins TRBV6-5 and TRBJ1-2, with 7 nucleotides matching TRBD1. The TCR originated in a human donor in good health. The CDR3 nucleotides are TGTGCCAGCAGTTATCGACAGGGTAGGGATGGCTACACCTTC. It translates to CASSYRQGRDGYTF.